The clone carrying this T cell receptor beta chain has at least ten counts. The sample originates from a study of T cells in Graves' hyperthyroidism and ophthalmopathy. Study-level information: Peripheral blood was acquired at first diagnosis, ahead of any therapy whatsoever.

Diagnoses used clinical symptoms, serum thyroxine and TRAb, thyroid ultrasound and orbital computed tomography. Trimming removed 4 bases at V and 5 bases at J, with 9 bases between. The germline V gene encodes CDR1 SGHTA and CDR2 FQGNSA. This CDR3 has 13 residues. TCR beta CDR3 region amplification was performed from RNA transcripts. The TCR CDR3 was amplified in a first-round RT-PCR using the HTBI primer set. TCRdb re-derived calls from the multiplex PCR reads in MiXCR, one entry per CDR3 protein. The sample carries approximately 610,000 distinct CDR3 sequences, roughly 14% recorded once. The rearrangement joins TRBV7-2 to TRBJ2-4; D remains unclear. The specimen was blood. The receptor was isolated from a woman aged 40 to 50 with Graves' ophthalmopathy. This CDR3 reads CASSYGTENIQYF. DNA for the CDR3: TGTGCCAGCAGCTATGGCACAGAAAACATTCAGTACTTC.